This T cell receptor (beta chain) was documented in a study of T cells after yellow fever vaccination. MiXCR, run by TCRdb on the 5' RACE reads, gives a single entry per CDR3 protein. The sample has hundreds of thousands of distinct CDR3 sequences; over 9% are singletons. After removal of 8 bases from V and 4 bases from J, the junction contained 9 bases not matched to a gene. Germline loops: CDR1 SQVTM, CDR2 ANQGSEA. This CDR3 region has 15 residues. The chain has TRBV29-1 and TRBJ2-2; 11 bases are a match to TRBD2. This specimen consisted of PBMCs, obtained on the day of the yellow fever booster vaccination. This TCR came from a young man who received the YFV17D yellow fever vaccine. The CDR3 sequence is CSTNGLAGTTGELFF. In DNA form, the CDR3 reads TGCAGCACGAATGGACTAGCGGGTACCACCGGGGAGCTGTTTTTT.